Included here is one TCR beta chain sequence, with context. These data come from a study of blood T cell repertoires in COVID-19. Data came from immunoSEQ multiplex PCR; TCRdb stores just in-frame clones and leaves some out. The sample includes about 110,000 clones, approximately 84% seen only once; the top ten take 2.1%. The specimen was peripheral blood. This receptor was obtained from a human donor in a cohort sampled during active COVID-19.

The CDR3: CASSQDNKGNTIYF. CDR3 DNA: TGCGCCAGCAGCCAAGATAACAAGGGAAACACCATATATTTT. V and J are TRBV4-3 and TRBJ1-3, with D unresolved. Germline assignment: CDR1 LGHNA and CDR2 YSLEER. There are 14 residues in the CDR3. V dropped 0 bases and J dropped 4 bases, with 7 bases sitting between them.